A single sample is the source of the 8 T cell receptor beta chains below, sequenced in a study of blood T cell repertoires in COVID-19. Assay used: immunoSEQ multiplex PCR; TCRdb lists only in-frame clones, some missing. The sample records around 150,000 clones, about 90% being singletons. Sequences were obtained from peripheral blood. These receptors were collected from a middle-aged man with active COVID-19.

The chain recombines TRBV20-1 with TRBJ1-1; no firm D call. Trimming took 4 bases from V and 10 from J, leaving 4 bases between them. Germline V lookup: CDR1 DFQATT, CDR2 SNEGSKA (reference sequence). This CDR3 comprises 8 residues. The CDR3: CSATSAFF. The DNA of the CDR3 is TGCAGTGCTACGTCAGCTTTCTTT.

The chain employs TRBV10-3 and TRBJ1-2; D is ambiguous. Per germline, CDR1 ENHRY and CDR2 SYGVKD. V was shortened by 5 bases and J by 0 bases, with 13 bases between the two germline ends. The CDR3 loop spans 15 amino acids. The CDR3 DNA reads as TGTGCCATCAGTACCTCCACCCCAGCTAACTATGGCTACACCTTC. This translates into CAISTSTPANYGYTF.

The chain joins TRBV9 to TRBJ1-6; TRBD1 might be the D (6 bases). CDR1 is SGDLS and CDR2 is YYNGEE in the germline V gene. The CDR3 extends over 14 amino acids. Trimming left V 2 bases short and J 7 bases short, with 10 bases between. The CDR3 region is CASSVNQGNSPLHF. CDR3 bases: TGTGCCAGCAGCGTTAACCAGGGGAATTCACCCCTCCACTTT.

The chain combines TRBV12-3 or TRBV12-4 with TRBJ1-1; no clear D. The ends were cut back, 6 bases at V and 10 bases at J, with 9 bases in the middle. The CDR3 is made up of 10 amino acids. In nucleotides, the CDR3 is TGTGCCAGCAGGACAACAATAGCTTTCTTT. It encodes CASRTTIAFF.

About this clone: The same CDR3 arises from other DNA sequences in this sample as well. The chain has TRBV5-1 and TRBJ2-3, with 11 nucleotides matching TRBD2. CDR3 size: 16 residues. Germline trimming cut 0 bases from V and 5 bases from J; bases unmatched to any gene: 5. CDR1 is SGHRS, CDR2 YFSETQ, per germline. The CDR3 nucleotides read TGCGCCAGCAGCTTGGATAGCGGGGGGGCCGGAGATACGCAGTATTTT. Translated: CASSLDSGGAGDTQYF.

This clone was seen more than once but under ten times. The gene calls are TRBV6-5 and TRBJ1-2; D unclear. The CDR3 runs 14 residues. Germline V gene data show CDR1 as MNHEY and CDR2 as SVGAGI. V was cut by 5 bases and J by 4 bases, with 14 bases left in between. CDR3: CASSPPEAVYGYTF. DNA of the CDR3: TGTGCCAGCAGTCCCCCGGAAGCGGTCTATGGCTACACCTTC.

The V gene is TRBV12-5, the J gene TRBJ1-5, with D unclear. The CDR3 extends over 18 amino acids. V dropped 0 bases and J dropped 0 bases, with 15 bases sitting between them. In germline, CDR1 is LGHNT, CDR2 FRNRAP. The CDR3 DNA follows: TGTGCTAGTGGTTTGGTCGTGGGAGGGTTTTATAGCAATCAGCCCCAGCATTTT. Translating gives CASGLVVGGFYSNQPQHF. The complete variable domain, with remaining parts taken from reference TRBV12-5 and TRBJ1-5, reads DARVTQTPRHKVTEMGQEVTMRCQPILGHNTVFWYRQTMMQGLELLAYFRNRAPLDDSGMPKDRFSAEMPDATLATLKIQPSEPRDSAVYFCASGLVVGGFYSNQPQHFGDGTRLSIL.

This clone has only a few counts. The genes are TRBV2 and TRBJ2-5, with TRBD1 matching 10 bases. This CDR3 is built from 16 residues. Germline trimming cut 2 bases from V and 1 base from J; bases unmatched to any gene: 4. Germline V gene data show CDR1 as SNHLY and CDR2 as FYNNEI. CDR3 bases: TGTGCCAGCAGTGAACGTTGGGACAGGGGCCAAGAGACCCAGTACTTC. It codes for CASSERWDRGQETQYF.